The present TCR beta chain was sequenced within a study of T cells and Merkel cell carcinoma outcomes. Broader study findings: Merkel cell carcinoma outcomes were reportedly predicted by repertoire and T-cell density.

Measured with immunoSEQ multiplex PCR; TCRdb has only the in-frame clones, and not every one. The sample records some 15,000 clones, roughly 80% being singletons. CDR1 is LNHDA, CDR2 SQIVND, per germline (reference sequence). V lost 6 bases, J lost 4 bases, and 12 bases lay in between. The CDR3 covers 13 residues. In the case of this clone: Its antigen remains unknown.

The rearrangement uses TRBV19 and TRBJ2-5, with D possibly being TRBD2 (6 bases). The receptor was isolated from a human donor with Merkel cell carcinoma. Material for sequencing was tumor tissue from Merkel cell carcinoma. Written as DNA, the CDR3 is TGTGCCAGTAGGGGACTGGGCCCAGAGACCCAGTACTTC. It yields the protein CASRGLGPETQYF.